This T cell receptor (beta chain) was identified during a study of blood T cells in healthy people across ages. Then a second PCR, running roughly 7 to 11 cycles, was carried out with a sample-barcoded 5' primer and a J-beta primer mix. Using its own MiXCR run on the 5' RACE reads, TCRdb lists one record per CDR3 protein. The sample includes roughly 800,000 distinct CDR3 sequences, approximately 24% of them seen just once. Each sample gave at least 6.5 million isolated PBMCs. The CDR3 has 16 residues. The V segment lost 0 bases and the J segment 4 bases; nucleotides outside the gene matches: 5. The sample was also linked to a second study, of T cells of mothers and their children.

The gene calls are TRBV12-3 or TRBV12-4 and TRBJ2-3; TRBD1 aligns across 9 bases. Sequencing input: blood. This clonotype was sampled from a boy aged 10-17 years in good health. CDR3 region: CASSLALGQGPDTQYF. CDR3 DNA sequence: TGTGCCAGCAGTTTAGCGCTGGGACAGGGCCCAGATACGCAGTATTTT.